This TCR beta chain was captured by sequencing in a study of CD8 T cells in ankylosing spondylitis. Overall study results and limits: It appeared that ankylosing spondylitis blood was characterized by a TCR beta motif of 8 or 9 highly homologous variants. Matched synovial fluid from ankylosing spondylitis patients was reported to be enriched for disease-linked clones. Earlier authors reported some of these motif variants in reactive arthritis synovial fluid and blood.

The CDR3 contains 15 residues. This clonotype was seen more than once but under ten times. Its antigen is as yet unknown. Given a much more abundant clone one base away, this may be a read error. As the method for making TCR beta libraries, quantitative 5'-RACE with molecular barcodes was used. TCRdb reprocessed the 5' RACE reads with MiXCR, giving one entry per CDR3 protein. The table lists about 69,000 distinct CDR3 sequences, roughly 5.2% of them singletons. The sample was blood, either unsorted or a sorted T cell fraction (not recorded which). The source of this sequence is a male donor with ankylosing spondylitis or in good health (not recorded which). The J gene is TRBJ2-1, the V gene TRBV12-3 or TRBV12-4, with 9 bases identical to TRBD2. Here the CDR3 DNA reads TGTGTCAGCAGTTTTACTAGCGGGCCGCTCGATGAGCAGTTCTTC. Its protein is CVSSFTSGPLDEQFF.